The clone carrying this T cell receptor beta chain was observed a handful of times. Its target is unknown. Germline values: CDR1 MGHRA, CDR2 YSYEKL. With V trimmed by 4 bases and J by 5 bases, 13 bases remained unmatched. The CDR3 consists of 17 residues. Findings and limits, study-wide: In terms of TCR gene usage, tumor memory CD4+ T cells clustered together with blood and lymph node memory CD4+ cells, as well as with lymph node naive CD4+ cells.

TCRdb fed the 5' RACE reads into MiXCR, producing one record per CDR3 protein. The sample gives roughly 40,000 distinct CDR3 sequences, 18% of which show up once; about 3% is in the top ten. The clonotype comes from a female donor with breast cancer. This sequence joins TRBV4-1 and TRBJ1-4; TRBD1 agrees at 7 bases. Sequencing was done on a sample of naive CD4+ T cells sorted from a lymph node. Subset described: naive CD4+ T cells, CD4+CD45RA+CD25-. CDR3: CASSPGPFQGGNEKLFF. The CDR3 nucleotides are TGCGCCAGCAGCCCCGGTCCGTTCCAGGGGGGCAATGAAAAACTGTTTTTT.